This T cell receptor (beta chain) emerged from a study of blood T cells in healthy people across ages. Study results and caveats: Age advanced and TCR beta diversity per million T cells fell, roughly linearly.

Germline V CDR1 and CDR2: SGHRS, YFSETQ. The J segment lost 5 bases and the V segment lost 3 bases, leaving 6 bases of the junction unmatched. The length of the CDR3 is 14 residues. Then a second PCR, running roughly 7 to 12 cycles, was carried out with a sample-barcoded 5' primer and a J-beta primer mix. MiXCR, run by TCRdb on the 5' RACE reads, gives a single entry per CDR3 protein. The sample lists about 730,000 distinct CDR3 sequences; about 42% were seen once. Worth noting for this clonotype: Its cognate antigen is unknown.

The chain couples TRBV5-1 to TRBJ2-5; 8 bases map to TRBD1. Sequencing was carried out using blood. This TCR was recovered from a woman aged 55-75 years in good health. CDR3 sequence (DNA): TGCGCCAGCAGCTCTTTGACAGGGGCGGAGACCCAGTACTTC. It yields the protein CASSSLTGAETQYF.